Below, 15 T cell receptor beta chains from the same sample are listed, as sequenced in a study of blood T cell repertoires in COVID-19. The data were produced by immunoSEQ multiplex PCR, yet TCRdb's version contains in-frame clones alone and is incomplete. The sample carries some 230,000 clones, approximately 82% recorded once. Sequenced sample: PBMCs or T cells enriched from blood (not recorded which). The receptor set was obtained from a man between 35 and 55 years old who had recovered from COVID-19.

This rearrangement joins TRBV29-1 to TRBJ2-1, with TRBD1 as a possible D gene (6 bases). Trimming pared 3 bases from V and 9 bases from J, leaving 9 bases between. This CDR3 region has 11 residues. Germline CDR1 SQVTM, CDR2 ANQGSEA. CDR3 amino acids: CSVDTTGEQFF. CDR3 sequence (DNA): TGCAGCGTTGACACGACAGGTGAGCAGTTCTTC.

The V gene is TRBV4-2, the J gene TRBJ1-5; 8 bases are a match to TRBD1. Trimming cost V 0 bases and J 3 bases; bases outside gene matches: 10. The CDR3 contains 18 residues. Germline V CDR1 and CDR2: LGHNA, YNFKEQ. The DNA for the CDR3 is TGTGCCAGCAGCCAAGATCCCCCTCGGACAGGGTTCAATCAGCCCCAGCATTTT. This encodes CASSQDPPRTGFNQPQHF.

In this sample, this clone turned up a few times. The rearrangement links TRBV28 to TRBJ1-4; D unresolved. Germline CDR1 and CDR2: MDHEN and SYDVKM. The CDR3 runs to 14 residues. Between the trimmed V and J ends, which lost 2 bases and 8 bases, there was a span of 12 bases. In nucleotides, the CDR3 is TGTGCCAGCAGTTTAAGAGCTAATCGGGAAAAACTGTTTTTT. Amino acids: CASSLRANREKLFF.

This chain links TRBV6-2 or TRBV6-3 with TRBJ2-7; TRBD1 matches 10 bases. Looked up from germline, CDR1 is MNHEY and CDR2 is SVGEGT. CDR3 size: 15 residues. V lost 5 bases to trimming and J lost 4 bases; unmatched junction nucleotides: 8. The CDR3 is CASSDGDRGFYEQYF. The CDR3 nucleotides are TGTGCCAGCAGTGACGGGGACAGGGGCTTTTACGAGCAGTACTTC.

The chain joins TRBV19 to TRBJ1-2; possible D gene TRBD1, 6 bases. The CDR3 extends over 13 amino acids. The germline V gene has CDR1 LNHDA and CDR2 SQIVND (reference sequence). The V gene lost 5 bases and the J gene lost 2 bases, with 9 bases spanning the gap. The CDR3 DNA is TGTGCCAGTAGTTTAGGACAGAACTATGGCTACACCTTC. This encodes CASSLGQNYGYTF.

The chain employs TRBV28 and TRBJ1-3; weak D call: TRBD1 (6 bases). In germline, CDR1 is MDHEN, CDR2 SYDVKM. The CDR3 length is 15 residues. The V end was cut by 6 bases, the J end by 4 bases, with 16 bases between. The CDR3 region has the DNA TGTGCCAGCAGACCCACAGGGATCTCCGGAAACACCATATATTTT. Protein: CASRPTGISGNTIYF.

This clone was seen more than once but under ten times. The rearrangement uses TRBV7-8 and TRBJ1-6; 8 bases are a match to TRBD1. CDR3 length: 15 residues. In germline, CDR1 is SGHVS, CDR2 FQNEAQ. The V segment lost 3 bases and the J segment 10 bases; nucleotides outside the gene matches: 8. CDR3: CASSFQGAGGSPLHF. CDR3 nucleotides: TGTGCCAGCAGCTTCCAGGGGGCAGGAGGATCACCCCTCCACTTT.

The chain is built from TRBV9 and TRBJ2-2, with a weak D call TRBD1 (5 bases). This CDR3 has 15 residues. Germline V gene lookup returns CDR1 SGDLS and CDR2 YYNGEE. Trimming removed 4 bases at V and 1 base at J, with 11 bases between. This CDR3 is CASSPLTVNTGELFF. The CDR3 DNA reads as TGTGCCAGCAGCCCTTTGACAGTGAACACCGGGGAGCTGTTTTTT.

This clone was detected only a few times. The chain has TRBV5-6 and TRBJ2-1; D may be TRBD1 (5 bases). The germline gives CDR1 SGHDT, CDR2 YYEEEE. The CDR3 is 15 residues long. The ends were cut back, 1 base at V and 7 bases at J, with 15 bases in the middle. CDR3 coding DNA: TGTGCCAGCAGCTTGTTGTACCCCCAGGGTAATGAGCAGTTCTTC. Translated: CASSLLYPQGNEQFF.

CDR3 sequence reads: CASSRTSGPTDTQYF. As DNA, the CDR3 is TGTGCCAGCAGCCGGACTAGCGGGCCCACAGATACGCAGTATTTT. The rearrangement joins TRBV6-5 to TRBJ2-3; TRBD2 matches at 11 bases. Trimming cost V 6 bases and J 2 bases; bases outside gene matches: 4. The CDR3 contains 15 residues. The germline V gene has CDR1 MNHEY and CDR2 SVGAGI.

This chain connects TRBV6-6 to TRBJ1-3; D is ambiguous. This CDR3 contains 16 residues. CDR1 MNHNY and CDR2 SVGAGI come from the germline V gene (reference sequence). Trimming cost V 6 bases and J 0 bases, with 15 bases left between them. The CDR3 is CASSPVDYRSGNTIYF. The CDR3 coding sequence is TGTGCCAGCAGCCCGGTAGACTACCGCTCTGGAAACACCATATATTTT.

In this sample, this clone turned up once. The V call is TRBV5-4, the J call TRBJ2-5, with D uncertain. This CDR3 contains 14 residues. Trimming removed 0 bases from V and 2 bases from J, with 8 bases in between. CDR1 is SGHNT, CDR2 YYREEE, per germline (reference sequence). The CDR3 loop is CASSLGQTQETQYF. The CDR3, as DNA: TGTGCCAGCAGCTTGGGGCAGACTCAAGAGACCCAGTACTTC.

The rearrangement uses TRBV3-1 (or the pseudogene TRBV3-2) and TRBJ2-7; tentative D call: TRBD2 (5 bases). V was cut by 5 bases and J by 6 bases, with 20 bases left in between. Germline values: CDR1 LGHDT, CDR2 YNNKEL (reference sequence). The CDR3 covers 15 residues. CDR3 region: CASSSEWRAPGEQYF. CDR3 DNA: TGTGCCAGCAGCTCCGAGTGGCGGGCCCCTGGCGAGCAGTACTTC.

The chain links TRBV24-1 to TRBJ1-1; 8 nucleotides align to TRBD1. This CDR3 contains 16 residues. Looked up from germline, CDR1 is KGHDR and CDR2 is SFDVKD. The V segment lost 7 bases and the J segment 5 bases; nucleotides outside the gene matches: 14. CDR3 residues: CATRAEQGEVDTEAFF. In DNA, the CDR3 is TGTGCCACCAGGGCGGAACAGGGGGAGGTCGATACTGAAGCTTTCTTT.

The J gene is TRBJ2-5, the V gene TRBV24-1; 10 nucleotides agree with TRBD1. Germline CDR1 is KGHDR and CDR2 is SFDVKD. This CDR3 is built from 14 residues. The V segment lost 9 bases and the J segment 5 bases; nucleotides outside the gene matches: 8. CDR3 in DNA: TGTGCCACCGGACGACAGGGGGCAATTGAGACCCAGTACTTC. Its translation is CATGRQGAIETQYF.